Reported below is one T cell receptor beta chain. Its antigen is undetermined. TCRdb used MiXCR to reprocess the reads, holding one entry per CDR3 protein. The sample holds just under 550,000 distinct CDR3 sequences, around 27% seen once. The data were taken from a study of T cell repertoires in cytomegalovirus infection. At the level of the study: It can be stated that public TCR beta signatures indicated CMV infection as well as a matching HLA type. Study results and limitations: HLA-C-restricted, CMV-specific TCR beta clonotypes were dominant ex vivo. Accumulated public TCR beta family frequency recognized individuals carrying CMV together with the relevant HLA.

CDR3 size: 16 residues. With 5 bases clipped from V and 1 base from J, the junction kept 9 bases outside the gene matches. Germline assignment: CDR1 SGHTA and CDR2 FQGNSA. Sequences were obtained from PBMCs. The sequence came from a human donor in good health (CMV status not recorded). Some clones in this sample may be carry-over from other donors' samples. This rearrangement joins TRBV7-2 to TRBJ1-2; TRBD1 matches 8 bases. CDR3 in amino acids: CASSPPGTGRNYGYTF. The DNA of the CDR3 is TGTGCCAGCAGCCCGCCCGGGACAGGACGTAACTATGGCTACACCTTC. Full variable domain (missing parts from reference TRBV7-2 and TRBJ1-2): GAGVSQSPSNKVTEKGKDVELRCDPISGHTALYWYRQSLGQGLEFLIYFQGNSAPDKSGLPSDRFSAERTGGSVSTLTIQRTQQEDSAVYLCASSPPGTGRNYGYTFGSGTRLTVV.